This T cell receptor beta chain derives from a study of blood T cell repertoires in COVID-19. Turning to the study itself: The study drew acute and convalescent COVID-19 samples from the United States, Italy and Spain.

In the source study's methods: Estimates of nucleated cell counts were drawn from the amplification of reference gene primers. Sequencing was performed with immunoSEQ multiplex PCR; in TCRdb, only in-frame clones are kept and a portion is missing. V and J calls plus clone size are reproduced from that table; the DNA served to infer D and trimming. The table records some 180,000 clones, 88% of them present only once. Germline CDR1 is LNHNV and CDR2 is YYDKDF (reference sequence). The ends were cut back, 1 base at V and 0 bases at J, with 10 bases in the middle. This CDR3 is built from 16 residues. Sequenced input: peripheral blood. This chain joins TRBV15 and TRBJ2-1; D is possibly TRBD2 (6 bases). This TCR was recovered from a man aged 35 to 55 with active or convalescent COVID-19. The CDR3 nucleotides read TGTGCCACCAGCAGAGGAGGAGGGAGCTCCTACAATGAGCAGTTCTTC. Its translation: CATSRGGGSSYNEQFF.